The source of this TCR beta chain is a study of Ad26.COV2.S vaccination and SARS-CoV-2 variants. The treatment is: some 19 received Ad26.COV2.S at low or high dose, single or two shots; several received placebo; per-sample allocation not given. Day 63 after the first injection of vaccine or placebo was the sampling time. CDR1 is ENHRY and CDR2 is SYGVKD in the germline V gene. CDR3 size: 14 residues. Trimming stripped 2 bases from V and 1 base from J, with 8 bases between. Data came from immunoSEQ multiplex PCR; TCRdb stores just in-frame clones and leaves some out. The sample includes approximately 340,000 clones, roughly 85% of them seen just once.

The receptor was isolated from a person aged 18-60 years who received the Ad26.COV2.S COVID-19 vaccine or a placebo. The specimen was peripheral blood, collected in a trial of Ad26.COV2.S vaccine versus placebo. The chain uses TRBV10-3 and TRBJ1-1; D remains ambiguous. The CDR3 loop is CAISEVSPNTEAFF. CDR3 nucleotides: TGTGCCATCAGTGAGGTCAGTCCGAACACTGAAGCTTTCTTT.